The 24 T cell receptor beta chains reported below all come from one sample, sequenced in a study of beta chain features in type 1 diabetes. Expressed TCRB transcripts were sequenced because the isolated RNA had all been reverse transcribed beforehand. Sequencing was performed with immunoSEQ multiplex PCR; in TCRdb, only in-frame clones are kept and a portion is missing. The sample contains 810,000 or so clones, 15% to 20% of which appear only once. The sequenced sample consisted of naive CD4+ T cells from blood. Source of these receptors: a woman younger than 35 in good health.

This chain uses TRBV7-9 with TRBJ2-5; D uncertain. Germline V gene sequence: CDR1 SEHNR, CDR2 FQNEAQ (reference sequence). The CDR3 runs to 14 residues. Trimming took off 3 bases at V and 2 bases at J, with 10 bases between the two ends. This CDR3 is CASSFRQTQETQYF. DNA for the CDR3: TGTGCCAGCAGCTTCCGGCAGACTCAAGAGACCCAGTACTTC.

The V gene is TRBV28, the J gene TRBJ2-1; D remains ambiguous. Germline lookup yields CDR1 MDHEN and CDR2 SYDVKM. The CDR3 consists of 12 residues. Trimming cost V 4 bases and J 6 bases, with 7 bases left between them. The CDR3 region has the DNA TGTGCCAGCAGTTCCCCCATCAATGAGCAGTTCTTC. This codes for CASSSPINEQFF.

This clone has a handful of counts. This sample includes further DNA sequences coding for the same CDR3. For the CDR3, the DNA is TGCGCCAGCAGCTTGGGCTCCTACAATGAGCAGTTCTTC. This sequence encodes CASSLGSYNEQFF. J is TRBJ2-1 and V is TRBV5-1, with D uncertain. The germline V and J ends were trimmed by 0 bases and 0 bases, with 1 base remaining between them. The CDR3 loop spans 13 amino acids. CDR1 and CDR2 (germline): SGHRS, YFSETQ.

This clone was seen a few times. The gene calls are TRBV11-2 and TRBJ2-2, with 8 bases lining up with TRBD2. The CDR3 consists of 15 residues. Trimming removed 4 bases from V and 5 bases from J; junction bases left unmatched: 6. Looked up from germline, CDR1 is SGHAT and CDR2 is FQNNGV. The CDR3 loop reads CASSYGTSITGELFF. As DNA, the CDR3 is TGTGCCAGCAGCTACGGGACTAGTATTACCGGGGAGCTGTTTTTT.

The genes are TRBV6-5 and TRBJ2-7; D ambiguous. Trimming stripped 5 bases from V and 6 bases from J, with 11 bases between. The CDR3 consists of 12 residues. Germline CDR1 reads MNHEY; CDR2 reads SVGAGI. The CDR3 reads CASSPFAGEQYF. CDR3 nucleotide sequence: TGTGCCAGCAGTCCTTTCGCAGGCGAGCAGTACTTC.

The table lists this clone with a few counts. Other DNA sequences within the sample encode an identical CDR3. This CDR3 is CASGRDSYNEQFF. The CDR3 coding sequence is TGTGCCAGCGGGCGGGACTCCTACAATGAGCAGTTCTTC. This sequence joins TRBV28 and TRBJ2-1, with a weak D call TRBD2 (6 bases). With 8 bases removed from V and 0 bases from J, the gap between germline ends came to 8 bases. Germline values: CDR1 MDHEN, CDR2 SYDVKM. The CDR3 has 13 amino acids.

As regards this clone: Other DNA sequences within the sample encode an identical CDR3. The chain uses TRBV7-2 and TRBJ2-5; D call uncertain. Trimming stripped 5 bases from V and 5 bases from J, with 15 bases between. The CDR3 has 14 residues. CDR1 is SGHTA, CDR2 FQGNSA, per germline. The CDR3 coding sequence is TGTGCCAGCAGCCCGAGAGGAGCCCAGGAGACCCAGTACTTC. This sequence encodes CASSPRGAQETQYF.

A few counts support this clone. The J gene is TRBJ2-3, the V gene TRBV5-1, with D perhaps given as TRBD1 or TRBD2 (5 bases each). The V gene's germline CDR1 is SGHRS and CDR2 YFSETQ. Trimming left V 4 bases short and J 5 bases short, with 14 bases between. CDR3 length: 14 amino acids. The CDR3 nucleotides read TGCGCCAGCAGCGCATCGGGGCCGGGAGATACGCAGTATTTT. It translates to CASSASGPGDTQYF.

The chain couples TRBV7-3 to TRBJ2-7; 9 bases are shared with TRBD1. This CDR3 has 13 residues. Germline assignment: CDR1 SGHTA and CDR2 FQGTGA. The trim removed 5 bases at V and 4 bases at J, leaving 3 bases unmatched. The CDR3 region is CASSSGTGYEQYF. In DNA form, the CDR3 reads TGTGCCAGCAGCAGCGGGACAGGGTACGAGCAGTACTTC.

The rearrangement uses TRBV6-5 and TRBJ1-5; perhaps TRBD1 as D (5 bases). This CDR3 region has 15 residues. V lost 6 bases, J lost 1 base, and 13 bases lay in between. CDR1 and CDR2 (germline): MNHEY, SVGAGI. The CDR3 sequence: CASRLGGTSNQPQHF. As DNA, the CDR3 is TGTGCCAGCAGGCTCGGGGGGACGAGCAATCAGCCCCAGCATTTT.

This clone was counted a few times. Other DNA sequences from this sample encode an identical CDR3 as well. CDR3: CASSFGTSGYNEQFF. The CDR3 DNA follows: TGTGCCAGCAGCTTCGGGACTAGCGGGTACAATGAGCAGTTCTTC. The rearrangement links TRBV7-9 to TRBJ2-1, with 12 bases fitting TRBD2. The CDR3 sequence is 15 residues long. Germline V gene lookup returns CDR1 SEHNR and CDR2 FQNEAQ (reference sequence). Trimming at V came to 3 bases and at J to 4 bases, leaving 1 base not matched to a gene. Filled out from reference TRBV7-9 and TRBJ2-1, the complete variable domain reads DTGVSQNPRHKITKRGQNVTFRCDPISEHNRLYWYRQTLGQGPEFLTYFQNEAQLEKSRLLSDRFSAERPKGSFSTLEIQRTEQGDSAMYLCASSFGTSGYNEQFFGPGTRLTVL.

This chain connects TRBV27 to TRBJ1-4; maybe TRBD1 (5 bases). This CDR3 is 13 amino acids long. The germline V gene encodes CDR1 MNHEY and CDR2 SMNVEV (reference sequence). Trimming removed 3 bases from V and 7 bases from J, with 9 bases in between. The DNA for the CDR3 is TGTGCCAGCAGTTTGAGGGACCGTGAAAAACTGTTTTTT. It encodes CASSLRDREKLFF.

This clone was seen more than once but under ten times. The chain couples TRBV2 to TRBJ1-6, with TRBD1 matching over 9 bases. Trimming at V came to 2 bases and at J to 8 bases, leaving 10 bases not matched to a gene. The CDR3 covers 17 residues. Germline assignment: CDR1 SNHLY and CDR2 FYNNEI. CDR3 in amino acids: CASSEHRGRGIDSPLHF. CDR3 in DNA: TGTGCCAGCAGTGAACACAGGGGGCGAGGAATCGATTCACCCCTCCACTTT.

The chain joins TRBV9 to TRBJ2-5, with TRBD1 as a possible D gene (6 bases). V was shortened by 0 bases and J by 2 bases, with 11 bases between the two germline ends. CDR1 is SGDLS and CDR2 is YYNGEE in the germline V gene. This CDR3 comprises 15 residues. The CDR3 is CASSVALRGQETQYF. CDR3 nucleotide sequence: TGTGCCAGCAGCGTAGCACTCAGGGGACAAGAGACCCAGTACTTC.

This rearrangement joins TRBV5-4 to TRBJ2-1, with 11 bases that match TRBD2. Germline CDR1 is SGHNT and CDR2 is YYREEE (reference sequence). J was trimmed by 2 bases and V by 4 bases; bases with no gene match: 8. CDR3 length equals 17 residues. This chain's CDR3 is CASSRVAGGRAYNEQFF. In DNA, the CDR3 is TGTGCCAGCAGCCGCGTAGCGGGAGGGCGGGCCTACAATGAGCAGTTCTTC.

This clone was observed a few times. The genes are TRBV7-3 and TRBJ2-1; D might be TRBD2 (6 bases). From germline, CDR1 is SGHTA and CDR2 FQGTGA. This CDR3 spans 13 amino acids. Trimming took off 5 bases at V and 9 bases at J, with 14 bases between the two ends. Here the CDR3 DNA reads TGTGCCAGCAGCCTGGACTTGGGAGGTGAGCAGTTCTTC. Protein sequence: CASSLDLGGEQFF.

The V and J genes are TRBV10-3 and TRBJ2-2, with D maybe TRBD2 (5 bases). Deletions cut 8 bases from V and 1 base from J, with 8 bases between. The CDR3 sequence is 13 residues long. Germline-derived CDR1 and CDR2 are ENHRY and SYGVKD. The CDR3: CAIGRENTGELFF. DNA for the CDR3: TGTGCCATCGGACGGGAGAACACCGGGGAGCTGTTTTTT.

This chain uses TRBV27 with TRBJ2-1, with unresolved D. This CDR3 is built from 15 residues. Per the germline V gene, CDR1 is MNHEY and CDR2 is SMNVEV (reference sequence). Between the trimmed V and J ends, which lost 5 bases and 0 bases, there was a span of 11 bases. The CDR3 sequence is CASSPTLSSYNEQFF. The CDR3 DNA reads TGTGCCAGCAGTCCCACTTTGAGCTCCTACAATGAGCAGTTCTTC.

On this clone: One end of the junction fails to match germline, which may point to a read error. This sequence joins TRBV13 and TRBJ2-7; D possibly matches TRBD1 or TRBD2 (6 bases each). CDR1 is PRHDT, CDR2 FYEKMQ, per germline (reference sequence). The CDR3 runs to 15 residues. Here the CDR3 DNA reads TGTGCCAGCAGTTTAGGGGGGAGGAGGATGGACGAGCAGTACTTC. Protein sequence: CASSLGGRRMDEQYF.

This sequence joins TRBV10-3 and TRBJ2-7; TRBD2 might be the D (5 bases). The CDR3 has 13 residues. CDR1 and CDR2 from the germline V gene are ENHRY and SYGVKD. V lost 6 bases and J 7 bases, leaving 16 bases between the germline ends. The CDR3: CAIRPGPTGEQYF. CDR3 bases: TGTGCCATCAGACCAGGACCTACGGGGGAGCAGTACTTC.

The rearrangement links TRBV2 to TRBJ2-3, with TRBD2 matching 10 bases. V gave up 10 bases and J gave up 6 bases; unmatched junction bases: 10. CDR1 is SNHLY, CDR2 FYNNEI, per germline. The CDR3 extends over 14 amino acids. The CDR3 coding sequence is TGTGCCACTAACCTAGCGGGAGTGCCCGATACGCAGTATTTT. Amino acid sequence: CATNLAGVPDTQYF.

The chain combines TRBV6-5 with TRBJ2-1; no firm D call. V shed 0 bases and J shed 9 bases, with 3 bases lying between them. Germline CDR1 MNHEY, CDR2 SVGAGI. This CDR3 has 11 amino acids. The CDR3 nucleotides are TGTGCCAGCAGTTACTCAACTGAGCAGTTCTTC. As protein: CASSYSTEQFF.

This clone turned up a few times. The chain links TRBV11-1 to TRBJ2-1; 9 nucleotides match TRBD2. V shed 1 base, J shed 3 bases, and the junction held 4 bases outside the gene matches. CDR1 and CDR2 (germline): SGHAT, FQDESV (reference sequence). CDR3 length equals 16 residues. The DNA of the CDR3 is TGTGCCAGCAGCTTAGTGGGCGGGAGGGTCTACAATGAGCAGTTCTTC. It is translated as CASSLVGGRVYNEQFF.

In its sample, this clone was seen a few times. This chain's CDR3 is CASSRENQPQHF. The CDR3 bases are TGTGCCAGCAGCCGAGAGAATCAGCCCCAGCATTTT. The chain uses TRBV5-6 and TRBJ1-5; D is undetermined. Germline assignment: CDR1 SGHDT and CDR2 YYEEEE. This CDR3 region has 12 residues. V was shortened by 4 bases and J by 4 bases, with 6 bases between the two germline ends.